Sequencing of this T cell receptor (beta chain) was carried out in a study of OX40 agonist ivuxolimab in advanced cancers. Concerning the study at large: The costimulatory receptor OX40 (CD134) was targeted by ivuxolimab, a fully human IgG2 agonistic monoclonal antibody. The point of sequencing TCRbeta in the periphery was to test whether ivuxolimab changed TCR sequence diversity and drove clonal T-cell expansion. Intravenous ivuxolimab was administered to patients every 2 weeks at six dose levels: 0.01, 0.1, 0.3, 1.5, 3 and 10 mg/kg. A male proportion of roughly 80% and a mean age of approximately 60 years, ranging from roughly 23 to 90, were recorded for the dose-escalation cohort. Three dose-escalation patients achieved partial responses, one with hepatocellular carcinoma and two with cutaneous melanoma. The monotherapy dose-escalation portion (N of about 47 patients) of the phase I ivuxolimab trial is reported in the paper. Patients were allowed to have had prior anti-PD-1, anti-PD-L1 or anti-CTLA-4 therapy, and roughly 40% of the dose-escalation patients had previously received checkpoint inhibitors. Of the approximately 54 patients in dose escalation, approximately 20 had hepatocellular carcinoma, some 15 had melanoma, 9 had renal cell carcinoma and 9 had head and neck cancer. Overall results and qualifications from the work: In the 0.1-3.0 mg/kg groups, partial responders were among the patients with the lowest normalized peripheral clonal expansion, particularly in CD8+ T cells. Low levels of normalized T-cell clonal expansion were also seen in some nonresponding patients. At doses of 0.1 to 3.0 mg/kg, clonal expansion of both CD4+ and CD8+ blood T cells was observed from baseline to week 6. After ivuxolimab, expanded clones were on average more numerous among CD8+ T cells than among CD4+ T cells. Which antigens the clonally expanded peripheral T cells were specific for was not determined.

To sequence the TCRbeta CDR3 region, genomic DNA was isolated from the sorted cells. TCRbeta CDR3 regions were sequenced using the immunoSEQ Assay. Sourced from immuneACCESS, this table was stored by TCRdb with only in-frame sequences that have V and J called. A share of the clones is absent; for the studies checked, an unresolved V gene accounts for under half, and the remainder has no known explanation. Here the sample has more than 35,000 clones; 89% occur a single time. The ten largest clones add up to around 40% of the sample. In regard to this clone: Its antigen has not been determined. The sample holds no much larger clone one base away, and base qualities are not on file.

Measured from the cysteine to the phenylalanine, the CDR3 is 14 residues long. The only DNA kept is the CDR3, 42 bases in frame from the first base. V drops 3 bases and J drops 5 bases, leaving 13 bases in between. Per the germline V gene, SNHLY is the CDR1 and FYNNEI is the CDR2. The trial excluded patients who had a history of autoimmune disease or who were on systemic immunosuppression. Peripheral blood for TCR sequencing was drawn from every dose cohort at baseline, at cycle 4 day 1 and at cycle 7 day 1. Samples were obtained from an open-label, multicenter, first-in-human phase I dose-escalation trial of ivuxolimab. Adults with locally advanced or metastatic melanoma, renal cell, hepatocellular, or head and neck squamous cell carcinoma were enrolled in the trial. Before TCR sequencing, CD4+ T cells and CD8+ T cells were sorted from peripheral blood as separate populations.

The sample here was CD4+ or CD8+ T cells sorted from blood, taken in a trial of the OX40 agonist ivuxolimab. This chain joins TRBV2 to TRBJ1-2; the D gene identity is not certain. The clonotype originates from an adult with an advanced solid tumor such as melanoma, head and neck, liver or kidney cancer. The DNA sequence is TGTGCCAGCAGTGAGGTGGTCTACAATTATGGCTACACCTTC. Translated, this gives CASSEVVYNYGYTF.